This passage covers 17 T cell receptor beta chains from one sample sequenced in a study of blood T cell repertoires in COVID-19. Assay: immunoSEQ multiplex PCR; the TCRdb copy retains only in-frame clones and omits some. Of about 250,000 clones listed, about 83% were seen once; the top ten hold roughly 8.8%. Sequencing was performed on peripheral blood. Receptors originate from a middle-aged man with active or convalescent COVID-19.

This sequence joins TRBV24-1 and TRBJ2-2; 7 bases agree with TRBD1. The CDR3 has 13 amino acids. With V trimmed by 5 bases and J by 7 bases, 3 bases remained unmatched. Germline CDR1 is KGHDR and CDR2 is SFDVKD. CDR3 amino acids: CATSVGGSGELFF. For the CDR3, the DNA is TGTGCCACCAGTGTAGGGGGCAGCGGGGAGCTGTTTTTT.

The rearrangement uses TRBV7-2 and TRBJ1-2; 10 bases are shared with TRBD1. CDR3 size: 15 residues. V trimming: 3 bases; J trimming: 7 bases; junction bases outside the gene matches: 8. Germline CDR1 SGHTA, CDR2 FQGNSA. The CDR3 DNA sequence: TGTGCCAGCAGCTTGGGGACAGGGGCATTGGCTGGCTACACCTTC. This translates into CASSLGTGALAGYTF.

V is TRBV28 and J is TRBJ1-5; D unclear. This CDR3 contains 14 residues. The germline V and J ends were trimmed by 2 bases and 6 bases, with 11 bases remaining between them. Germline CDR1 MDHEN, CDR2 SYDVKM. CDR3 nucleotides: TGTGCCAGCAGTTTAACGGGGTATCGTCAGCCCCAGCATTTT. It codes for CASSLTGYRQPQHF.

The rearrangement joins TRBV19 to TRBJ1-1; no definite D call. This CDR3 is built from 13 residues. Germline lookup yields CDR1 LNHDA and CDR2 SQIVND (reference sequence). The V end was cut by 4 bases, the J end by 3 bases, with 9 bases between. CDR3 protein: CASSTEGYTEAFF. CDR3 bases: TGTGCCAGTAGTACCGAGGGCTACACTGAAGCTTTCTTT.

V and J are TRBV7-9 and TRBJ2-5, with a possible D match to TRBD1 (6 bases). Germline CDR1 and CDR2: SEHNR and FQNEAQ (reference sequence). The CDR3 contains 18 residues. V lost 3 bases and J 0 bases, leaving 20 bases between the germline ends. The CDR3 loop reads CASSFSGTSIKNQETQYF. CDR3 coding DNA: TGTGCCAGCAGCTTTTCCGGGACATCTATTAAAAACCAAGAGACCCAGTACTTC.

This clone was picked up a small number of times. The V and J genes are TRBV5-8 and TRBJ2-7, with TRBD1 matching over 7 bases. V was pared by 1 base and J by 5 bases, with 9 bases of the junction left unmatched. Germline assignment: CDR1 SGHTS and CDR2 YDEGEE. CDR3 length equals 15 residues. The CDR3 loop reads CASSLTGDLVNEQYF. In nucleotides, the CDR3 is TGTGCCAGCAGCTTGACAGGGGATCTTGTCAACGAGCAGTACTTC.

DNA for the CDR3: TGTGCCAGCAGCTTAACAGGGATAAATGGCTACACCTTC. Protein: CASSLTGINGYTF. The chain joins TRBV5-8 to TRBJ1-2, with D possibly being TRBD1 (6 bases). V was cut by 2 bases and J by 6 bases, with 11 bases left in between. CDR3 length: 13 residues. Germline CDR1 and CDR2: SGHTS and YDEGEE. Full variable domain (outside the CDR3, taken from reference TRBV5-8 and TRBJ1-2): EAGVTQSPTHLIKTRGQQATLRCSPISGHTSVYWYQQALGLGLQFLLWYDEGEERNRGNFPPRFSGRQFPNYSSELNVNALELEDSALYLCASSLTGINGYTFGSGTRLTVV.

The V call is TRBV6-5, the J call TRBJ2-2; weak D call: TRBD2 (7 bases). This CDR3 has 15 amino acids. Germline values: CDR1 MNHEY, CDR2 SVGAGI. The V end lost 8 bases, the J end lost 0 bases, and 13 bases lay between the germline ends. CDR3 sequence reads: CASSLGGANTGELFF. CDR3 nucleotide sequence: TGTGCCAGCTCCTTAGGGGGGGCGAACACCGGGGAGCTGTTTTTT.

This sequence joins TRBV29-1 and TRBJ1-2, with 8 bases lining up with TRBD1. Trimming took 3 bases from V and 7 from J; bases not matched to a gene: 4. CDR3 length: 12 amino acids. Germline lookup yields CDR1 SQVTM and CDR2 ANQGSEA. The CDR3 DNA is TGCAGCGTTGACAGGGGGCTGTCTGGCTACACCTTC. Its translation is CSVDRGLSGYTF.

The chain carries TRBV19 and TRBJ2-2; D remains ambiguous. The germline V gene has CDR1 LNHDA and CDR2 SQIVND (reference sequence). Trimming stripped 6 bases from V and 6 bases from J, with 17 bases between. The CDR3 runs to 15 residues. In nucleotides, the CDR3 is TGTGCCAGTAGCTATTCTAGTGCTCACGCCGGGGAGCTGTTTTTT. This encodes CASSYSSAHAGELFF.

The gene calls are TRBV2 and TRBJ1-5; TRBD1 aligns across 9 bases. CDR3 length: 15 residues. The ends lost 4 bases at V and 4 bases at J; junction bases unmatched: 5. Germline CDR1 is SNHLY and CDR2 is FYNNEI. CDR3 nucleotides: TGTGCCAGCAGTGGGGGACAGGGACCAAATCAGCCCCAGCATTTT. This gives the protein CASSGGQGPNQPQHF.

The chain has TRBV5-1 and TRBJ1-6; TRBD1 matches at 11 bases. Germline V gene lookup returns CDR1 SGHRS and CDR2 YFSETQ. CDR3 length: 16 amino acids. Losses at the gene ends were 3 bases for V and 6 bases for J; bases not matched to a gene: 5. The CDR3 protein is CASSSGQGAGNSPLHF. Here the CDR3 DNA reads TGCGCCAGCAGCTCAGGACAGGGGGCAGGTAATTCACCCCTCCACTTT. The full variable domain, in which reference TRBV5-1 and TRBJ1-6 provide the parts outside the CDR3, is KAGVTQTPRYLIKTRGQQVTLSCSPISGHRSVSWYQQTPGQGLQFLFEYFSETQRNKGNFPGRFSGRQFSNSRSEMNVSTLELGDSALYLCASSSGQGAGNSPLHFGNGTRLTVT.

The chain links TRBV5-5 to TRBJ1-2; no clear D. Germline V gene sequence: CDR1 SGHKS, CDR2 YYEKEE (reference sequence). The CDR3 runs 16 residues. V was trimmed by 0 bases and J by 5 bases, leaving 17 bases between them. The CDR3 loop is CASSLDGLPGIYGYTF. The CDR3 coding sequence is TGTGCCAGCAGCTTGGATGGTTTACCAGGTATATATGGCTACACCTTC.

The V and J genes are TRBV6-2 or TRBV6-3 and TRBJ1-4; possibly TRBD1 for D (6 bases). The germline gives CDR1 MNHEY, CDR2 SVGEGT. V lost 4 bases and J 7 bases, leaving 13 bases between the germline ends. The CDR3 extends over 14 amino acids. The CDR3 loop reads CASSSGTLGEKLFF. The CDR3 DNA follows: TGTGCCAGCAGTTCCGGGACACTGGGTGAAAAACTGTTTTTT.

The V and J genes are TRBV11-2 and TRBJ2-3; 7 nucleotides agree with TRBD1. The CDR3 loop spans 15 amino acids. Germline V lookup: CDR1 SGHAT, CDR2 FQNNGV. The junction had 5 bases not matched to a gene; V was cut back by 5 bases and J by 0 bases. CDR3 loop: CASSLGQSSTDTQYF. The CDR3 DNA follows: TGTGCCAGCAGCCTGGGACAGAGTAGCACAGATACGCAGTATTTT. The full variable domain, completed using reference TRBV11-2 and TRBJ2-3, is EAGVAQSPRYKIIEKRQSVAFWCNPISGHATLYWYQQILGQGPKLLIQFQNNGVVDDSQLPKDRFSAERLKGVDSTLKIQPAKLEDSAVYLCASSLGQSSTDTQYFGPGTRLTVL.

The rearrangement links TRBV30 to TRBJ1-3, with 8 nucleotides matching TRBD1. The CDR3 has 16 residues. In germline, CDR1 is GTSNPN, CDR2 SVGIG (reference sequence). V lost 6 bases and J lost 4; bases outside the gene matches: 14. CDR3 in DNA: TGTGCCTGCTCTTACTGGGGACAGGCGAGAGGAAACACCATATATTTT. Translated: CACSYWGQARGNTIYF. Supplemented by reference TRBV30 and TRBJ1-3, the full variable domain reads SQTIHQWPATLVQPVGSPLSLECTVEGTSNPNLYWYRQAAGRGLQLLFYSVGIGQISSEVPQNLSASRPQDRQFILSSKKLLLSDSGFYLCACSYWGQARGNTIYFGEGSWLTVV.

This clone came up once. V is TRBV18 and J is TRBJ1-1, with a tentative D call TRBD1 (6 bases). Trimming stripped 2 bases from V and 7 bases from J, with 14 bases between. Germline lookup yields CDR1 KGHSH and CDR2 LQKENI. This CDR3 comprises 14 residues. CDR3 nucleotide sequence: TGTGCCAGCTCACCAACAACAGGGTTTAATGAAGCTTTCTTT. Its translation: CASSPTTGFNEAFF.